This is a list of T cell receptor beta chains from one sample in a study of blood T cell repertoires in COVID-19. TCRdb keeps only in-frame clones here, not all; method: immunoSEQ multiplex PCR. Of some 180,000 clones listed, approximately 85% are singletons. Source material: peripheral blood. The receptors were sampled from a woman aged 55-70 years with acute or convalescent COVID-19. Both conserved end residues are trimmed from each CDR3.

TRBV15	TRBJ1-5	ATSRPYQPQH
TRBV30	TRBJ1-5	AWSAGFANQPQH
TRBV28	TRBJ2-1	ASSLGGAVSYNEQF
TRBV6-6	TRBJ2-4	ASNDRAKNIQY
TRBV19	TRBJ1-5	ASTPRAYSNQPQH
TRBV28	TRBJ1-3	ASSSLRGSGNTIY
TRBV21-1	TRBJ1-4	ASSFPRGSNEKLF
TRBV7-2	TRBJ2-1	ASSLAGTVSYNEQF
TRBV29-1	TRBJ2-1	SVEVGVLVSGTYNEQF
TRBV7-9	TRBJ2-5	ASSLVLAEETQY
TRBV3-1/TRBV3-2	TRBJ2-1	ASSQDFPSGRNSLYNEQF
TRBV3-1/TRBV3-2	TRBJ1-2	ASSPLGQRAPYGYT
TRBV11-2	TRBJ1-1	ASRKPGQETTEAF
TRBV7-9	TRBJ2-5	ASSPGVAGGRETQY
TRBV12-3/TRBV12-4	TRBJ2-1	ASRTGSYNEQF
TRBV30	TRBJ1-6	AGSSGAGGDSPLH
TRBV5-6	TRBJ2-6	ASSVAGQGFAGANVLT
TRBV19	TRBJ2-5	ASSTAGAPPQETQY
TRBV27	TRBJ2-4	ASSLSWALGKNIQY
TRBV6-5	TRBJ1-2	ASTWMTGTHYGYT
TRBV3-1/TRBV3-2	TRBJ2-1	ASSQWGAGSQMGQF
TRBV2	TRBJ2-2	ASSERLNSITGELF
TRBV5-1	TRBJ2-3	ASWAPSTDTQY
TRBV19	TRBJ2-1	ASSNGLAGEQF
TRBV2	TRBJ1-3	ASSEGFTGNTIY
TRBV28	TRBJ1-1	ASSFQGITEAF
TRBV19	TRBJ2-3	ATRLAVTDTQY
TRBV11-2	TRBJ2-5	ASSLGSSGIETQY
TRBV28	TRBJ1-2	ASSLGDSFTNYGYT
TRBV6-2/TRBV6-3	TRBJ1-5	ASSDLRGNQPQH
TRBV11-3	TRBJ1-2	ASSRGQGVGGYT
TRBV2	TRBJ2-1	ASSAGLAGGYEQF
TRBV6-5	TRBJ1-2	ASSSVYGYT
TRBV19	TRBJ1-2	ASSSPPGHT
TRBV19	TRBJ1-1	ATSRGQTEAF
TRBV15	TRBJ2-1	ATSSRTSGYNEQF
TRBV9	TRBJ2-3	ASSARGGVSTDTQY
TRBV5-1	TRBJ2-2	ASSVGQGVDTGELF
TRBV7-8	TRBJ1-3	ASRGQVAPPGNTIY
TRBV5-4	TRBJ2-2	ASSSRVSGGIANTGELF
TRBV2	TRBJ2-7	ASSARQGRFHEQY
TRBV7-9	TRBJ2-3	ASSPGGGQRSTDTQY
TRBV18	TRBJ2-7	ASSPPQGLPQEQY
TRBV24-1	TRBJ1-2	ATSTPGQGYGYT
TRBV5-5	TRBJ1-1	ASSLRGGPNTEAF
TRBV3-1/TRBV3-2	TRBJ1-2	ASSQTLDYGYT
TRBV9	TRBJ1-4	ASSLRQTTNEKLF
TRBV7-9	TRBJ1-1	ASSPPGLRGTEAF
TRBV6-5	TRBJ2-4	ASSSPGTGMY
TRBV28	TRBJ2-7	ASDSGRTYEQY
TRBV24-1	TRBJ2-2	ATRAPNTGELF
TRBV2	TRBJ1-5	ASNRLNQPQH
TRBV3-1/TRBV3-2	TRBJ1-3	ASSRLGTTGNTIY
TRBV11-2	TRBJ2-1	ASSRLAGAYNEQF
TRBV3-1/TRBV3-2	TRBJ2-1	ASSLAGLAGNEQF
TRBV19	TRBJ1-1	ASSIALNTEAF